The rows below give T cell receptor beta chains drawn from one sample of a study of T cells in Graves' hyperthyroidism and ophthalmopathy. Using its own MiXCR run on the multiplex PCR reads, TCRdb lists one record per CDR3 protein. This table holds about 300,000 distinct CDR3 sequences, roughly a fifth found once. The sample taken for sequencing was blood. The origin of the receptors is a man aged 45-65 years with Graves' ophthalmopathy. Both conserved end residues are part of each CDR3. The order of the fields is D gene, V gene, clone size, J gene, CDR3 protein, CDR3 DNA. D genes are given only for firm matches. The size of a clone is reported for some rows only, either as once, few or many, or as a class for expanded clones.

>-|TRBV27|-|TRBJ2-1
CASSTGSRNNEQFF
TGTGCCAGCAGTACAGGGAGCCGGAATAATGAGCAGTTCTTC
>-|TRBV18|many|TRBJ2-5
CASSRNRDRETQYF
TGTGCCAGCTCACGAAACAGGGACCGGGAGACCCAGTACTTC
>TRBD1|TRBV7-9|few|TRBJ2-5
CASSSRPGGETQYF
TGTGCCAGCAGCTCCAGGCCAGGGGGAGAGACCCAGTACTTC
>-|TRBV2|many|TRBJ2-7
CASSIQGQGEQYF
TGTGCCAGCAGTATACAGGGCCAGGGCGAGCAGTACTTC
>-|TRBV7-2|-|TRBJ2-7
CASSTRVSYEQYF
TGTGCCAGCAGCACCAGGGTCTCCTACGAGCAGTACTTC
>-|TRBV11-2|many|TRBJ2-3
CASSLGSTGETQYF
TGTGCCAGCAGCTTGGGATCAACGGGGGAGACGCAGTATTTT
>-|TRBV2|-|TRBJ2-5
CASATGDQETQYF
TGTGCCAGTGCTACGGGTGACCAAGAGACCCAGTACTTC
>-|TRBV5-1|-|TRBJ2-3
CASSLSALDTQYF
TGTGCCAGCAGCTTATCTGCGTTGGATACGCAGTATTTT
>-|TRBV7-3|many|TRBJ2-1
CASSPQEGGKLQFF
TGTGCCAGCAGCCCCCAGGAGGGCGGGAAATTACAGTTCTTC
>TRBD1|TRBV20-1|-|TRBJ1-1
CSARPAGQGSTEAFF
TGCAGTGCTAGACCCGCCGGACAGGGTAGCACTGAAGCTTTCTTT
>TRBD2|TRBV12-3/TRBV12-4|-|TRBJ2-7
CASSFFVGGSLYEQYF
TGTGCCAGCAGTTTTTTTGTGGGCGGGAGCCTCTACGAGCAGTACTTC
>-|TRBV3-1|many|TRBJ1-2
CASSQARQSSYGYTF
TGTGCCAGCAGCCAAGCCCGACAGTCTTCATATGGCTACACCTTC
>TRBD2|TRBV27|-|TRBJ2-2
CASSLGSLAAKNTGELFF
TGTGCCAGCAGTTTAGGGAGTCTAGCGGCCAAGAACACCGGGGAGCTGTTTTTT
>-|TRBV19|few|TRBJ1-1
CASRLQGGNTEAFF
TGTGCCAGTAGGCTACAGGGAGGGAACACTGAAGCTTTCTTT
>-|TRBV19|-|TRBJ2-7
CASSILGVGYEQYF
TGTGCCAGTAGTATTCTTGGCGTAGGCTACGAGCAGTACTTC